This T cell receptor beta chain was captured by sequencing in a study of T cells after yellow fever vaccination. Study conclusions and caveats: Overlap between CD4 and CD8 compartments was detected for a small share of clonotypes.

The V and J ends lost 3 bases and 2 bases, in that order; junction bases with no gene match: 4. This CDR3 is 15 amino acids long. Only a few counts were recorded for this clonotype. No antigen is known for it. A process of 5'RACE template switching, which added a universal primer site and UMIs, was used to make TCR cDNA. TCRdb analysed the 5' RACE reads with MiXCR anew, one entry per CDR3 protein. The sample shows about 630,000 distinct CDR3 sequences, about 12% of them seen only once. The sequence was obtained from a man aged 25 to 40 who received the YFV17D yellow fever vaccine. Sequenced here: PBMCs, sampled on the day of the yellow fever booster vaccination. The chain carries TRBV12-3 or TRBV12-4 and TRBJ2-5, with 9 nucleotides matching TRBD2. CDR3 in DNA: TGTGCCAGCAGTTTGACGCTAGCGGGACAAGAGACCCAGTACTTC. Protein sequence: CASSLTLAGQETQYF.